These 8 T cell receptor beta chains share one sample of origin, sequenced in a study of blood T cell repertoires in COVID-19 (dated by TCRdb to the early 2020s). The library was prepared using the immunoSEQ multiplex PCR assay. In its TCRdb copy, this immuneACCESS table keeps in-frame sequences only and misses some clones. Where compared with another copy, unresolved V genes explain less than half of these, and the others have no known cause. Recorded for this sample are 150,000 to 200,000 clones; roughly 85% of them occurred a single time. Under 6.5% of the sample lies in the top ten. Sequenced input: peripheral blood. These receptors all stem from a woman aged 50 to 60 with COVID-19, enrolled during active disease.

The gene calls are TRBV4-1 and TRBJ2-7; D gene ambiguous. In germline, CDR1 is MGHRA, CDR2 YSYEKL. V was cut by 0 bases and J by 3 bases, with 12 bases left in between. This CDR3 contains 15 residues. CDR3 sequence (DNA): TGCGCCAGCAGCCAAGATTTCCCCCTCGGCTACGAGCAGTACTTC. Translating it yields CASSQDFPLGYEQYF.

The chain uses TRBV7-8 and TRBJ2-7; TRBD1 is a possible D gene (6 bases). Trimming left V 1 base short and J 1 base short, with 8 bases between. The germline CDR1 and CDR2 sequences are SGHVS and FQNEAQ. The CDR3 has 14 residues. The CDR3 region has the DNA TGTGCCAGCAGCTTAGAGGGGGATTCCTACGAGCAGTACTTC. It codes for CASSLEGDSYEQYF. The full variable domain, completed using reference TRBV7-8 and TRBJ2-7, is GAGVSQSPRYKVAKRGQDVALRCDPISGHVSLFWYQQALGQGPEFLTYFQNEAQLDKSGLPSDRFFAERPEGSVSTLKIQRTQQEDSAVYLCASSLEGDSYEQYFGPGTRLTVT.

The chain combines TRBV11-2 with TRBJ2-3; 11 nucleotides line up with TRBD1. The ends lost 5 bases at V and 4 bases at J; junction bases unmatched: 5. This CDR3 region has 15 residues. The germline gives CDR1 SGHAT, CDR2 FQNNGV. In DNA, the CDR3 is TGTGCCAGCAGCATTCGGACAGGGGGCTCAGATACGCAGTATTTT. Amino acid sequence: CASSIRTGGSDTQYF.

This clone has just one count. V is TRBV27 and J is TRBJ2-2, with D uncertain. Trimming pared 6 bases from V and 7 bases from J, leaving 12 bases between. The CDR3 length is 13 residues. Germline CDR1 and CDR2: MNHEY and SMNVEV (reference sequence). Here the CDR3 reads CASSRTRNGELFF. The CDR3 DNA reads TGTGCCAGCAGCCGAACTCGCAACGGGGAGCTGTTTTTT.

This chain links TRBV19 with TRBJ2-7; 10 positions match TRBD2. The CDR3 sequence is 14 residues long. Germline values: CDR1 LNHDA, CDR2 SQIVND (reference sequence). Trimming at V came to 5 bases and at J to 4 bases, leaving 5 bases not matched to a gene. The CDR3 sequence: CASSFTSGVYEQYF. DNA for the CDR3: TGTGCCAGTAGTTTCACTAGCGGGGTTTACGAGCAGTACTTC.

This chain links TRBV6-1 with TRBJ1-3; 8 nucleotides line up with TRBD1. The V segment lost 3 bases and the J segment 7 bases; nucleotides outside the gene matches: 5. CDR1 MNHNS and CDR2 SASEGT come from the germline V gene. This CDR3 comprises 14 residues. DNA of the CDR3: TGTGCCAGCAGTGAGACAGGGGAGCGTAACACCATATATTTT. Its protein product is CASSETGERNTIYF.

The V and J genes are TRBV28 and TRBJ1-3; tentative D call: TRBD1 (5 bases). Germline CDR1 MDHEN, CDR2 SYDVKM. Trimming stripped 5 bases from V and 4 bases from J, with 15 bases between. The CDR3 extends over 15 amino acids. CDR3 nucleotide sequence: TGTGCCAGCAGTGAAGATCAGGGTGGAGGAAACACCATATATTTT. Its protein is CASSEDQGGGNTIYF.

The rearrangement links TRBV6-6 to TRBJ2-3; TRBD2 matches 12 bases. This CDR3 region has 14 residues. The V and J ends lost 8 bases and 4 bases, in that order; junction bases with no gene match: 4. Germline CDR1 reads MNHNY; CDR2 reads SVGAGI (reference sequence). The CDR3 DNA is TGTGCCAGCCGACTAGCGGGGGACGCAGATACGCAGTATTTT. Encoded protein: CASRLAGDADTQYF.